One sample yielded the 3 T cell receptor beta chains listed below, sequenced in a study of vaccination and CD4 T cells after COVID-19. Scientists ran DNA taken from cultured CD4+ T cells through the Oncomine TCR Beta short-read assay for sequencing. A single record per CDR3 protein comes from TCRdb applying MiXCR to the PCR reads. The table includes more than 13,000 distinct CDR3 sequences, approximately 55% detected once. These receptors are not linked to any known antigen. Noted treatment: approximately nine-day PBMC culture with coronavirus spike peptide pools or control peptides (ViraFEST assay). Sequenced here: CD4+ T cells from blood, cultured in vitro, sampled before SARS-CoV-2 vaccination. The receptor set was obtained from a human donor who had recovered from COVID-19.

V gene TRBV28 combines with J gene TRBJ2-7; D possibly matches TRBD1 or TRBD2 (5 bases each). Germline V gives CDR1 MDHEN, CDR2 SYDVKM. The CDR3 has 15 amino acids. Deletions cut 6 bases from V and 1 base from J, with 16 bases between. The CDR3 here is CASSQPGRRSYEQYF. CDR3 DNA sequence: TGTGCCAGCAGCCAACCGGGACGCCGATCCTACGAGCAGTACTTC.

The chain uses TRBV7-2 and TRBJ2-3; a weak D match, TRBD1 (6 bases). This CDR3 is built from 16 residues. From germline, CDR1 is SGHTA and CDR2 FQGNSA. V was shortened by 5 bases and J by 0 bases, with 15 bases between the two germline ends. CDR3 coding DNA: TGTGCCAGCAGCCCAGGACAGAGAACTAGCACAGATACGCAGTATTTT. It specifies CASSPGQRTSTDTQYF.

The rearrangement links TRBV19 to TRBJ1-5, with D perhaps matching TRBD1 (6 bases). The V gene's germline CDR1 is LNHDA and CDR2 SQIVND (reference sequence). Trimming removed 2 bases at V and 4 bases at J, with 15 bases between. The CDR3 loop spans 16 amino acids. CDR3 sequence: CASSIQGTAGNQPQHF. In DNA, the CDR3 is TGTGCCAGTAGTATACAGGGGACGGCGGGGAATCAGCCCCAGCATTTT.